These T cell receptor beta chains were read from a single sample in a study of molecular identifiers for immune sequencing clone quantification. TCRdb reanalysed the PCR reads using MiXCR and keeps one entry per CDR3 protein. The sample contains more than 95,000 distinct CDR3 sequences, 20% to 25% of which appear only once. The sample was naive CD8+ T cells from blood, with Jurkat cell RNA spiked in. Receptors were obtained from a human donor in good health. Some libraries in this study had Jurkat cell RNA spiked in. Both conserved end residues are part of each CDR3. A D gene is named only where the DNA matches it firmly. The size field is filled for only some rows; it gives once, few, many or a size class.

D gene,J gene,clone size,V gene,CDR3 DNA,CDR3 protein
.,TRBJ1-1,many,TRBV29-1,TGCAGCGTGGATTCAGGGTCAGAAGCTTTCTTT,CSVDSGSEAFF
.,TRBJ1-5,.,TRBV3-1,TGTGTCAGCAGCCAGGATTACGGGGGCACGGTGGACCAGCCCCAGCATTTT,CVSSQDYGGTVDQPQHF
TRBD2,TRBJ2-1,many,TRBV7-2,TGTGCCAGCAGCACCAATTTGCGGGGGGGCTCCTACAATGAGCAGTTCTTC,CASSTNLRGGSYNEQFF
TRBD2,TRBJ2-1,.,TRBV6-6,TGTGCCAGCAGCTTACTAGCGGGAGAGCTATTAGACAATGAGCAGTTCTTC,CASSLLAGELLDNEQFF
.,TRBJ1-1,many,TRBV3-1,TGTGCCAGCAGCCAAGATGGTCGGGGTGCCACTGAAGCTTTCTTT,CASSQDGRGATEAFF
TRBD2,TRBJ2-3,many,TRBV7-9,TGTGCCAGCAGCTTAGCGCTAGCGGGGGCCACAGATACGCAGTATTTT,CASSLALAGATDTQYF
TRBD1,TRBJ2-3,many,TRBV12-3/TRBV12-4,TGTGCCAGCAGTCCAGGACAGGGGGATGGAGATACGCAGTATTTT,CASSPGQGDGDTQYF
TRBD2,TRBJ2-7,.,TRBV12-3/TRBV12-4,TGTGCCAGCAGGACTAGCGTAAGCTCCTACGAGCAGTACTTC,CASRTSVSSYEQYF
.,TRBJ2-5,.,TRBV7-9,TGTGCCAGCAGCTTACGGCCTTGGGTTGAGGGGGACGGAGAGACCCAGTACTTC,CASSLRPWVEGDGETQYF
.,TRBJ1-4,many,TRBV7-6,TGTGCCAGCAGCTTAAGTTCAGAAGGGAAACTGTTTTTT,CASSLSSEGKLFF
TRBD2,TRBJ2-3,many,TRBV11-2,TGTGCCAGCAGCCCCGGACTAGCGGGGACCAACACAGATACGCAGTATTTT,CASSPGLAGTNTDTQYF
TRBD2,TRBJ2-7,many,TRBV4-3,TGCGCCAGCAGCCAGGAGCTAGCGGGAGATTCCTACGAGCAGTACTTC,CASSQELAGDSYEQYF
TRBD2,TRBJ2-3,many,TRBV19,TGTGCCAGTAGTATAGGAGCGGGGACAGATACGCAGTATTTT,CASSIGAGTDTQYF
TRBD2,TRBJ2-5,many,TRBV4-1,TGCGCCAGCAGCCCTCGGGGGGGCCGGGAGACCCAGTACTTC,CASSPRGGRETQYF
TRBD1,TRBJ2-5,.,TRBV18,TGTGCCAGCTCACCAGCGGAGACAGGGCAAGAGACCCAGTACTTC,CASSPAETGQETQYF